This paragraph covers one T cell receptor (beta chain) sequence. Its antigen is still unknown. The sample holds no much larger clone one base away, and base qualities are not on file. Flow cytometry had shown CD8+CD57+ cell expansion in the patients selected for sequencing. Severe acquired aplastic anemia was diagnosed in all patients according to International Study of Aplastic Anemia and Agranulocytosis and Camitta criteria. Patients had received no therapy at the time of blood sampling. TCR repertoires of sorted CD4+ and CD8+ blood T cells from severe aplastic anemia patients and healthy subjects were deep-sequenced in the study. In the USA, patient enrollment took place under clinicaltrials.gov protocols 00001620, 01623167, 00001397, 00071045, 00081523 and 00961064. Ficoll-Paque density gradient centrifugation was used to isolate peripheral blood mononuclear cells. Before DNA extraction, CD4+ and CD8+ T cells were sorted with FACS or magnetic beads.

Based on the germline V gene, the CDR1 and CDR2 sequences are SGHTA and FQGNSA. The CDR3 goes from the cysteine to the phenylalanine over 14 residues. Only the CDR3 portion is preserved as DNA: 42 bases, with reading frame beginning at the first base. After removal of 3 bases from V and 6 bases from J, the junction retains 3 bases not matched to a gene. The data originate from a study of CD8+CD57+ T cells in acquired aplastic anemia listed by TCRdb under 2018. Regarding the study in general: On average, sorted CD4+ and CD8+ cells yielded 2.5 to 3.5 ug of extracted DNA, with a range of roughly 0.18 to 27.4 ug. A CD8+CD57+ expansion meant a frequency higher than the mean frequency seen in healthy subjects. On the study overall, not on this receptor specifically: Approximately 31 CD8+ CDR3 sequences were found in both patients and controls but appeared to be highly expressed in patients and within the immunodominant clones of the patients. No significant difference in CD8+ Simpson's diversity was found between patients and healthy controls (P=0.060).

Profiling of TCR beta VDJ combinations and CDR3 sequences used genomic DNA as the template. TCR repertoire sequencing was run on an Illumina HiSeq 2000. The authors' analysis ran thus. TRBV/TRBJ rearrangement plots, CDR3 size and DJ length profiles, and Simpson's diversity index were used to evaluate the repertoires. Whichever DNA sequence was most abundant in the deep sequencing data was defined as the immunodominant clone. CDR3 amino acid sequences were screened for sharing across subjects and were compared with published repertoires and the VDJdb database. TCRdb's own reprocessing of the public reads used fastp at Q25 and MiXCR and kept productive beta chains. Rows are unified per CDR3 protein, each entry keeping the most common DNA and genes. TCRdb's processing, not the authors' own work, is the source of the V and J calls. Across this sample there are 250,000 to 300,000 distinct CDR3 sequences, with 56% seen only once. Around 1.2% of the sample lies in the top ten.

Sequenced: sorted CD4+, CD8+, or CD8+CD57+ T cells (not recorded which) from PBMCs. The source is a human donor with aplastic anemia. The rearranged segments are TRBV7-2 and TRBJ2-7, and 12 bases in between align with TRBD1. The DNA sequence reads TGTGCCAGCAGCTTGGGACAGGGGGCTTTCGAGCAGTACTTC. It translates as CASSLGQGAFEQYF. The reference TRBV7-2 and TRBJ2-7 proteins fill in what lies around the CDR3, so the full variable domain reads GAGVSQSPSNKVTEKGKDVELRCDPISGHTALYWYRQSLGQGLEFLIYFQGNSAPDKSGLPSDRFSAERTGGSVSTLTIQRTQQEDSAVYLCASSLGQGAFEQYFGPGTRLTVT.